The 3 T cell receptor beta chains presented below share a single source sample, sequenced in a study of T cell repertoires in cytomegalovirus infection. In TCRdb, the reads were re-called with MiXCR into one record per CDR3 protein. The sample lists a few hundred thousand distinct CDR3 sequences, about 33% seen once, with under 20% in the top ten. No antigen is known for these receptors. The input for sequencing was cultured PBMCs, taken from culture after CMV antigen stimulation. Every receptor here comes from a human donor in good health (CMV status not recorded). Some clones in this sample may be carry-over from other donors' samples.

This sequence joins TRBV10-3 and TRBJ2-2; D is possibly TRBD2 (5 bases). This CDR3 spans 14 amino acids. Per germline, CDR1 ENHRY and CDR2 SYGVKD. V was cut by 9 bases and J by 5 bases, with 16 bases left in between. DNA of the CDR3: TGTGCCATGGAGCGCGGGCTTAAGACCGGGGAGCTGTTTTTT. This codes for CAMERGLKTGELFF.

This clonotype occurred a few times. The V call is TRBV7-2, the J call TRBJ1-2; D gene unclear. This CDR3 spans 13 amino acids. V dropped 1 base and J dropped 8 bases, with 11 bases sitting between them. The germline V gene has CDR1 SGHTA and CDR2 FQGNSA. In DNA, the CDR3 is TGTGCCAGCAGCTTAGACCCGGGTAAAGGCTACACCTTC. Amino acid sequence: CASSLDPGKGYTF. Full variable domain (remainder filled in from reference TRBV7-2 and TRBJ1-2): GAGVSQSPSNKVTEKGKDVELRCDPISGHTALYWYRQSLGQGLEFLIYFQGNSAPDKSGLPSDRFSAERTGGSVSTLTIQRTQQEDSAVYLCASSLDPGKGYTFGSGTRLTVV.

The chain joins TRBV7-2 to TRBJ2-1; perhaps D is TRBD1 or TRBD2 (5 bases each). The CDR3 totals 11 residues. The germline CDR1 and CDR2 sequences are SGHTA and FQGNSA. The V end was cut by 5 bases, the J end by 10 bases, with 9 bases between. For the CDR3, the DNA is TGTGCCAGCAGCGCCTGGGGGGAGCAGTTCTTC. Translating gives CASSAWGEQFF. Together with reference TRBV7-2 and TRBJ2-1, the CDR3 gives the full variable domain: GAGVSQSPSNKVTEKGKDVELRCDPISGHTALYWYRQSLGQGLEFLIYFQGNSAPDKSGLPSDRFSAERTGGSVSTLTIQRTQQEDSAVYLCASSAWGEQFFGPGTRLTVL.